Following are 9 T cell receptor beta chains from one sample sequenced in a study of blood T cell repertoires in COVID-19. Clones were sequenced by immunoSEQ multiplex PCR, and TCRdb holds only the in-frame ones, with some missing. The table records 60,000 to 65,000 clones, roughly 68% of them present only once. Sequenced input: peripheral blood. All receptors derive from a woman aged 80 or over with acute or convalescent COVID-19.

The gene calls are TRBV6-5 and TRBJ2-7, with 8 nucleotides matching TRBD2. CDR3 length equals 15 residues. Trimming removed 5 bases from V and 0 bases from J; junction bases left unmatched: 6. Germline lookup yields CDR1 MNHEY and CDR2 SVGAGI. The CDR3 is CASSTRTSSSYEQYF. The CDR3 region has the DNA TGTGCCAGCAGTACAAGGACTAGCAGCTCCTACGAGCAGTACTTC.

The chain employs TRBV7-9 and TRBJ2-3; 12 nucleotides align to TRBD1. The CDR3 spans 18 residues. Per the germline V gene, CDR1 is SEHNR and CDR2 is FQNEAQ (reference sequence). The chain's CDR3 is CGLAWGQGALHSTDTQYF. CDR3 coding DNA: TGTGGACTTGCTTGGGGACAGGGGGCCCTCCATAGCACAGATACGCAGTATTTT.

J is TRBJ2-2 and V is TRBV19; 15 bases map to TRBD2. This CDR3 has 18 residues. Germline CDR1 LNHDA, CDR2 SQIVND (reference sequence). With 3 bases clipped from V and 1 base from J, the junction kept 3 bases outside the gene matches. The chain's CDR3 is CASSMGGLAGGNTGELFF. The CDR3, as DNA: TGTGCCAGTAGTATGGGGGGACTAGCGGGAGGGAACACCGGGGAGCTGTTTTTT.

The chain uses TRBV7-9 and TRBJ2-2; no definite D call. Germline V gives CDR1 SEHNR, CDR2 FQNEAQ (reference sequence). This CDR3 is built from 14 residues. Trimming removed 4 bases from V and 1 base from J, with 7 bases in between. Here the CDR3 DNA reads TGTGCCAGCAGCTATCAGTGGAACACCGGGGAGCTGTTTTTT. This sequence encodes CASSYQWNTGELFF.

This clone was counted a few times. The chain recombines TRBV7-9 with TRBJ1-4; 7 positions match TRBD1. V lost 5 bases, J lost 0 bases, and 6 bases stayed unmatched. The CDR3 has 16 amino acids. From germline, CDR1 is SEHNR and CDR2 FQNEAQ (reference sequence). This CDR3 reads CASSRQGPTTNEKLFF. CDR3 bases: TGTGCCAGCAGCCGACAGGGCCCTACAACTAATGAAAAACTGTTTTTT.

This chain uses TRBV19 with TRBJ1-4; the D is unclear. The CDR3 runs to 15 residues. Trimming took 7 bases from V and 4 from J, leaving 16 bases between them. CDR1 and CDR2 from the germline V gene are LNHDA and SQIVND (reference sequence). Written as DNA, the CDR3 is TGTGCCAGTACCCCAGGTTTACCGAGTAATGAAAAACTGTTTTTT. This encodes CASTPGLPSNEKLFF.

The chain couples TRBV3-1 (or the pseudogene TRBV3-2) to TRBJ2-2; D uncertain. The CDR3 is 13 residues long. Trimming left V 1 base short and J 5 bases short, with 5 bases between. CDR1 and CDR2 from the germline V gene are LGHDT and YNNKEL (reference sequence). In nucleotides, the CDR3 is TGTGCCAGCAGCCAAGGAACAACCGGGGAGCTGTTTTTT. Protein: CASSQGTTGELFF.

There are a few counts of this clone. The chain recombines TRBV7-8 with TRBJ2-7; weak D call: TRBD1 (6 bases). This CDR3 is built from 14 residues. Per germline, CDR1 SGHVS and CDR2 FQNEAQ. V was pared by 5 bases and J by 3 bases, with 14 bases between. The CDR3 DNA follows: TGTGCCAGCAGCCTAGGGACAACCCGCTACGAGCAGTACTTC. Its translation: CASSLGTTRYEQYF.

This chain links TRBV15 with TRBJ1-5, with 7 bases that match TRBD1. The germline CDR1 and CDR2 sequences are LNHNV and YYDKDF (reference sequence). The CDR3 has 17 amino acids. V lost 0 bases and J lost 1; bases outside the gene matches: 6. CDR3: CATSRDYQGGSNQPQHF. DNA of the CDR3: TGTGCCACCAGCAGAGATTATCAGGGGGGCAGCAATCAGCCCCAGCATTTT.